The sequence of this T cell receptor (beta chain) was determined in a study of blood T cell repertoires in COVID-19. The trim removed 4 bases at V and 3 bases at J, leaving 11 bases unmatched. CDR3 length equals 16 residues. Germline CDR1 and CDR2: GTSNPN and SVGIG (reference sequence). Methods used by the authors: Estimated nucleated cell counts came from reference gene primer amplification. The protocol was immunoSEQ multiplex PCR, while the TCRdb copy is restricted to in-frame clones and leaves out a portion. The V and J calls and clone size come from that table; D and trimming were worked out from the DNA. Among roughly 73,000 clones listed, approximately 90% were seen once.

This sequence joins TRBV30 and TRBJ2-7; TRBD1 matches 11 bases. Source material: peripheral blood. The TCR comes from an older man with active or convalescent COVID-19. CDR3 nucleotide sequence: TGTGCCTGGATCCCCAGACCGGGACAGGGGGTCTACGAGCAGTACTTC. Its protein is CAWIPRPGQGVYEQYF.